This is a list of T cell receptor beta chains from one sample in a study of identical twins. Each CDR3 protein is one row after TCRdb ran MiXCR on the 5' RACE reads. The profile covers 700,000 to 950,000 distinct CDR3 sequences, with about 12% appearing a single time and around 1.6% taken by the ten largest. The sample also formed part of further work on yellow fever vaccine responses in identical twins.

Sequenced material: PBMCs. These receptors originate from a woman aged 18-29 years in good health. CDR3s include the opening cysteine and the closing phenylalanine or tryptophan.

j_gene: TRBJ1-3
v_gene: TRBV7-6
CDR3aa: CASSLLSSGGDSGNTIYF

j_gene: TRBJ1-4
v_gene: TRBV7-9
CDR3aa: CASSSRARSEKLFF

j_gene: TRBJ2-2
v_gene: TRBV6-2/TRBV6-3
CDR3aa: CASSGTSGDGGLFF

j_gene: TRBJ2-7
v_gene: TRBV20-1
CDR3aa: CSARARGVRYSYEQYF

j_gene: TRBJ2-2
v_gene: TRBV3-1
CDR3aa: CASSGRGRSTGELFF

j_gene: TRBJ2-1
v_gene: TRBV11-1
CDR3aa: CASTQGTSGRGEQFF

j_gene: TRBJ1-5
v_gene: TRBV3-1
CDR3aa: CASSHAGENQPQHF

j_gene: TRBJ1-2
v_gene: TRBV9
CDR3aa: CASSGRAGYTF

j_gene: TRBJ2-3
v_gene: TRBV29-1
CDR3aa: CSVGLAGGPRADTQYF

j_gene: TRBJ1-2
v_gene: TRBV20-1
CDR3aa: CSARSPGGIGGYTF

j_gene: TRBJ2-6
v_gene: TRBV29-1
CDR3aa: CSVEMGGTGANVLTF

j_gene: TRBJ1-1
v_gene: TRBV6-1
CDR3aa: CASSTQTRGNTEAFF

j_gene: TRBJ1-5
v_gene: TRBV6-1
CDR3aa: CASRETLLGNQPQHF

j_gene: TRBJ2-2
v_gene: TRBV11-2
CDR3aa: CASSSGLAGPQGELFF

j_gene: TRBJ1-5
v_gene: TRBV6-2/TRBV6-3
CDR3aa: CASSTEGGLFNQPQHF

j_gene: TRBJ2-1
v_gene: TRBV19
CDR3aa: CASSIGPDLEWVNEQFF

j_gene: TRBJ2-7
v_gene: TRBV10-3
CDR3aa: CATTGEPRYEQYF

j_gene: TRBJ2-2
v_gene: TRBV12-3/TRBV12-4
CDR3aa: CASTKSRRGLAITGELFF

j_gene: TRBJ2-5
v_gene: TRBV20-1
CDR3aa: CSASVGWKKETQYF

j_gene: TRBJ1-1
v_gene: TRBV5-6
CDR3aa: CASSLIFQGISLNTEAFF

j_gene: TRBJ2-1
v_gene: TRBV12-3/TRBV12-4
CDR3aa: CASSLITYNEQFF

j_gene: TRBJ2-1
v_gene: TRBV5-1
CDR3aa: CASRTSGGDYNEQFF

j_gene: TRBJ2-7
v_gene: TRBV27
CDR3aa: CASSPVAGGYEQYF

j_gene: TRBJ2-1
v_gene: TRBV10-3
CDR3aa: CAIQGRELVNEQFF

j_gene: TRBJ2-5
v_gene: TRBV7-2
CDR3aa: CASSLGRGGRKTQYF

j_gene: TRBJ2-5
v_gene: TRBV11-1
CDR3aa: CASSPWVQAGVGQETQYF

j_gene: TRBJ1-2
v_gene: TRBV29-1
CDR3aa: CSARQDLNYGYTF

j_gene: TRBJ2-1
v_gene: TRBV5-1
CDR3aa: CASSLAFRAGAYNEQFF

j_gene: TRBJ2-2
v_gene: TRBV29-1
CDR3aa: CSATGSTTTGELFF

j_gene: TRBJ2-5
v_gene: TRBV6-5
CDR3aa: CASSYSRSPGKTQYF

j_gene: TRBJ2-7
v_gene: TRBV28
CDR3aa: CASSMNGAYEQYF

j_gene: TRBJ2-7
v_gene: TRBV20-1
CDR3aa: CSAREFSSYEQYF

j_gene: TRBJ1-5
v_gene: TRBV10-3
CDR3aa: CAISIGDSNQPQHF